This is a list of T cell receptor beta chains from one sample in a study of a mutant IDH1 vaccine in newly diagnosed glioma. What these receptors recognize is not known. The table came from immunoSEQ multiplex PCR; TCRdb's copy has only in-frame clones and leaves some out. Of 52,000 or so clones in the sample, around 80% were seen once. Sequencing was performed on PBMCs, taken from a glioma patient whose treatment included an IDH1 peptide vaccine. The source of these receptors is a man aged 35 to 55 with glioma. Each CDR3 is given with its conserved first and last residue. The order of the fields is clone size, V gene, CDR3 protein. Rows may omit the clone size; those that give it use once, few, many or a size class.

. | TRBV7-7 | CASSYGNTGELFF
few | TRBV4-1 | CASGRTGTSNEKLFF
. | TRBV14 | CASSQVKAGGREFF
. | TRBV5-1 | CASSLKDDRYGYTF
. | TRBV6-1 | CAGAGPGQGADTQYF
once | TRBV10-3 | CAISDGAGNQPQHF
few | TRBV30 | CAWSGLAGKADTQYF
once | TRBV6-6 | CASSGTVDNSPLHF
. | TRBV5-8 | CASSLWAANTEAFF
. | TRBV29-1 | CSAGEGLYNEQFF
. | TRBV5-1 | CASSLGGRYEQYF
. | TRBV5-1 | CASSLWGADQPQHF
. | TRBV2 | CASSGENTDTQYF
. | TRBV2 | CASSAATGYSPLHF
. | TRBV15 | CATGKQSYEQYF
few | TRBV30 | CAWSREGGQPQHF
. | TRBV5-8 | CASSLEQGVGYTF
. | TRBV7-9 | CASKTGDEKLFF
few | TRBV18 | CASSFGQGGLPGELFF
. | TRBV2 | CASSALGAVTGANSPLHF
once | TRBV13 | CASFVRDTQYF
. | TRBV6-1 | CASSPGVQQPQHF
. | TRBV5-1 | CASSTGLAGITDTQYF
. | TRBV6-5 | CASSYSGALPYEQYF
. | TRBV5-4 | CASSFSQGPYEQYF
. | TRBV6-4 | CASSADRGETQYF
. | TRBV5-1 | CASSPTGTDTQYF
. | TRBV11-2 | CASSLGQYNTGELFF
. | TRBV5-1 | CASSGGRTDTQYF
once | TRBV13 | CASRPAGTRGTGELFF
. | TRBV7-7 | CASSPAGSGGDTQYF
. | TRBV2 | CASSAVGGMQYF
few | TRBV14 | CASSRPGLVDTQYF
. | TRBV7-7 | CASSPSGGAEDTQYF
few | TRBV7-8 | CASSRGGNRGSEKLFF
few | TRBV2 | CASQGPLNTEAFF
. | TRBV28 | CASRLQGNQPQHF
once | TRBV7-2 | CASSLLSTDTQYF
few | TRBV7-8 | CASSLQNTEAFF
. | TRBV7-2 | CASSLISGISGELFF
. | TRBV5-1 | CASSDGQGQEKLFF
. | TRBV5-6 | CASSFGNTGELFF
. | TRBV2 | CASSEQGTGGEKLFF
once | TRBV7-6 | CASSLASGLNQPQHF
. | TRBV29-1 | CSANSLTPGQGYEQYF
once | TRBV18 | CASSPLGAGGPSYEQYF
. | TRBV2 | CASSERQGSNSPLHF
. | TRBV10-1 | CASSRNTGELFF
few | TRBV14 | CASSQGQGWAKNIQYF